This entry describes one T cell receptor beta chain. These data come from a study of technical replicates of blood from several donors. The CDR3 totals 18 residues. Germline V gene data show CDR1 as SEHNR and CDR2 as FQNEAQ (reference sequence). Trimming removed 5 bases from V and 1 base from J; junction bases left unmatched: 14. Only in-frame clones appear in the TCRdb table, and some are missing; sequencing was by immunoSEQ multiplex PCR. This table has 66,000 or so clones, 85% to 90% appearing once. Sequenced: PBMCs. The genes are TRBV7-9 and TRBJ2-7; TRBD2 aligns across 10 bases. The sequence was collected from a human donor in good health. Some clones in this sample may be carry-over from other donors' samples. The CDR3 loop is CASSQDTLVSGGSYEQYF. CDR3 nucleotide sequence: TGTGCCAGCAGCCAAGATACTCTAGTTAGCGGGGGGTCCTACGAGCAGTACTTC.